Listed below are T cell receptor beta chains from one sample, sequenced in a study of T-cell reconstitution after alpha-beta-depleted transplantation in children. TCRdb re-analysed the PCR reads in MiXCR, keeping a single row per CDR3 protein. In the table there are about 20,000 distinct CDR3 sequences, 10% to 15% of which are singletons. The sample here was PBMCs, mostly from graft donor cells, taken 60 days after TCRalphabeta/CD19-depleted stem cell transplant. The source is a female patient aged 2-15 years who had a stem cell transplant for congenital amegakaryocytic thrombocytopenia, so the T cells may come from the graft donor. The CDR3 runs from the conserved cysteine through the conserved F or W. Fields, in order: D gene, clone size, J gene, V gene, CDR3 length, CDR3 DNA, CDR3 protein. D genes are given only for firm matches. The size field is filled for only some rows; it gives once, few, many or a size class.

>-|-|TRBJ1-5|TRBV18|14
TGTGCCAGCTCCCCAGGTTTCGTCAATCAGCCCCAGCATTTT
CASSPGFVNQPQHF
>-|many|TRBJ2-2|TRBV29-1|10
TGCAGCGTTGAACTTGAAGAGCTGTTTTTT
CSVELEELFF
>-|many|TRBJ2-2|TRBV29-1|14
TGCAGCGTTGTAGGGAACCTCCCCACCGGGGAGCTGTTTTTT
CSVVGNLPTGELFF
>-|many|TRBJ2-7|TRBV5-1|20
TGCGCCAGCAGCCGGCGTTGGGGACTTCGGCCGCTCAGGGGACTATACGAGCAGTACTTC
CASSRRWGLRPLRGLYEQYF
>TRBD1|medium-sized|TRBJ2-5|TRBV20-1|12
TGCAGTGCACCGGGACAGCAAGAGACCCAGTACTTC
CSAPGQQETQYF
>TRBD1|many|TRBJ1-6|TRBV2|16
TGTGCCAGCAGTCCGGACAGGAGCTCCTATAATTCACCCCTCCACTTT
CASSPDRSSYNSPLHF
>TRBD1|-|TRBJ2-1|TRBV28|17
TGTGCCAGCAGCTACCTATCCGGGACAGGCTTTAACAATGAGCAGTTCTTC
CASSYLSGTGFNNEQFF
>TRBD2|many|TRBJ2-3|TRBV29-1|15
TGCAGCGGCGAACCACTAGCGGGTGGCACAGATACGCAGTATTTT
CSGEPLAGGTDTQYF
>-|many|TRBJ2-7|TRBV12-3/TRBV12-4|12
TGTGCCAGCAGTTACCAGGGCTACGAGCAGTACTTC
CASSYQGYEQYF
>-|many|TRBJ2-5|TRBV3-1|15
TGTGCCAGCAGCCAATATATGGTGGGACCAGAGACCCAGTACTTC
CASSQYMVGPETQYF
>-|many|TRBJ2-1|TRBV7-2|13
TGTGCCAGCAGCCCACCGTACGGACTATGGCAGTTCTTC
CASSPPYGLWQFF
>-|many|TRBJ2-5|TRBV29-1|12
TGCAGCGTTGCCCAGAACGGGCAGACCCAGTACTTC
CSVAQNGQTQYF
>TRBD1|many|TRBJ2-7|TRBV12-3/TRBV12-4|14
TGTGCCAGCAGCTTCTTGGGACAGGGCTACGAGCAGTACTTC
CASSFLGQGYEQYF
>-|many|TRBJ1-1|TRBV11-2|16
TGTGCCAGCAGCTTCGAGCCCAGGGCCTTGGACACTGAAGCTTTCTTT
CASSFEPRALDTEAFF
>TRBD2|many|TRBJ2-5|TRBV20-1|15
TGCAGTGCTGGGGGACTAGCGGGAGGGGGAGAGACCCAGTACTTC
CSAGGLAGGGETQYF
>-|many|TRBJ1-1|TRBV6-1|16
TGTGCCAGCAGTGAAGCACCGACAAGACTGAACACTGAAGCTTTCTTT
CASSEAPTRLNTEAFF
>-|many|TRBJ2-6|TRBV20-1|17
TGCAGTGCTAGGACCCCTAGCGTGTCCTCTGGGGCCAACGTCCTGACTTTC
CSARTPSVSSGANVLTF
>-|many|TRBJ2-3|TRBV29-1|13
TGCAGCGTCGGCGGCAGGGCCCCAGATACGCAGTATTTT
CSVGGRAPDTQYF
>-|many|TRBJ2-3|TRBV5-1|17
TGCGCCAGCAGCTCCCGGAGGACCCCCTCCGGGCCAGATACGCAGTATTTT
CASSSRRTPSGPDTQYF
>-|many|TRBJ1-3|TRBV7-2|17
TGTGCCAGCAGCCGACACCTAACAGGAGGCCCTGGAAACACCATATATTTT
CASSRHLTGGPGNTIYF
>-|-|TRBJ2-1|TRBV10-3|14
TGTGCCATCAGAAGACAGACCTCCTACAAAGAGCAGTTCTTC
CAIRRQTSYKEQFF
>-|many|TRBJ1-1|TRBV6-1|14
TGTGCCAGCAGTAAGGGGAACCAGAACACTGAAGCTTTCTTT
CASSKGNQNTEAFF
>-|many|TRBJ2-7|TRBV10-3|12
TGTGCCATCAGTGAGGAAGGCTACGAGCAGTACTTC
CAISEEGYEQYF
>-|many|TRBJ1-2|TRBV20-1|11
TGCAGTGCCAGGGTTTACTATGGCTACACCTTC
CSARVYYGYTF
>TRBD2|many|TRBJ2-7|TRBV5-1|14
TGCGCCAGCAGCGTTAGCGGGAGGGACTACGAGCAGTACTTC
CASSVSGRDYEQYF
>-|many|TRBJ1-3|TRBV5-1|14
TGCGCCAGCAGCCGGGACAACTCTGGAAACACCATATATTTT
CASSRDNSGNTIYF
>-|many|TRBJ1-2|TRBV29-1|14
TGCAGCGTTGAAGATCTCGTCCCGCTCTATGGCTACACCTTC
CSVEDLVPLYGYTF
>-|many|TRBJ2-1|TRBV6-5|15
TGTGCCAGCAGAATGGGGAATAGGTACTCGGGTGAGCAGTTCTTC
CASRMGNRYSGEQFF
>TRBD2|many|TRBJ2-7|TRBV5-1|16
TGCGCCAGCAGCTTGATAGCGGGAGGGCCGCAATCCGAGCAGTACTTC
CASSLIAGGPQSEQYF
>-|few|TRBJ2-1|TRBV29-1|12
TGCAGCGTTGATCACCAAGACTATACACAGTTCTTC
CSVDHQDYTQFF
>TRBD2|many|TRBJ2-1|TRBV5-1|15
TGCGCCAGCCTCCCCGGACTAGCGGGATTTAATGAGCAGTTCTTC
CASLPGLAGFNEQFF
>TRBD2|many|TRBJ2-1|TRBV6-2/TRBV6-3|11
TGTGCCAGCAGCTCGCTAGCGGGAGTCTGGTTC
CASSSLAGVWF
>-|many|TRBJ1-1|TRBV12-3/TRBV12-4|13
TGTGCCAGCAGTTTTTTTAGGGACACTGAAGCTTTCTTT
CASSFFRDTEAFF
>-|many|TRBJ2-3|TRBV10-3|15
TGTGCCATCAGCTCTGACGCGGGGACCACAGATACGCAGTATTTT
CAISSDAGTTDTQYF
>-|many|TRBJ2-7|TRBV7-3|13
TGTGCCAGCAGCGCCATGGGGAGCGACGAGCAGTACTTC
CASSAMGSDEQYF
>-|many|TRBJ2-2|TRBV5-1|17
TGCGCCAGCAGCCTCTCGACTAGTTTCCCCAACCCCGGGGAGCTGTTTTTT
CASSLSTSFPNPGELFF
>-|many|TRBJ2-3|TRBV12-3/TRBV12-4|13
TGTGCCAGCAGTGCGGAAATCACAGATACGCAGTATTTT
CASSAEITDTQYF
>TRBD2|many|TRBJ2-3|TRBV7-2|15
TGTGCCAGCAGCTTAGACCTAGCGGGGTCAGATACGCAGTATTTT
CASSLDLAGSDTQYF
>-|many|TRBJ1-1|TRBV27|17
TGTGCCAGCAGTTCCAAAAAATCCGTCCAGGCGAACACTGAAGCTTTCTTT
CASSSKKSVQANTEAFF
>TRBD2|many|TRBJ2-3|TRBV4-1|16
TGCGCCAGCAGCCCTACTAGCGCTTCATTCACAGATACGCAGTATTTT
CASSPTSASFTDTQYF
>-|many|TRBJ2-7|TRBV5-1|13
TGCGCCAGCAGCTCCCTAACTTCCTACGAGCAGTACTTC
CASSSLTSYEQYF
>-|many|TRBJ2-3|TRBV27|12
TGTGCCAGCAGCCTTCTAGGGGATACGCAGTATTTT
CASSLLGDTQYF
>-|many|TRBJ1-3|TRBV5-1|15
TGCGCCAGCAGACTAACAGGGTCCTCTGGAAACACCATATATTTT
CASRLTGSSGNTIYF
>TRBD1|-|TRBJ2-7|TRBV10-3|10
TGTGCCATCAGCTCCCGGGACAGCCATTTC
CAISSRDSHF
>TRBD1|medium-sized|TRBJ1-5|TRBV6-2/TRBV6-3|15
TGTGCCAGCAGGCCCACAGGGGAGAGCAATCAGCCCCAGCATTTT
CASRPTGESNQPQHF
>TRBD2|many|TRBJ2-7|TRBV20-1|16
TGCAGTGCTTCCGGGACTAGCGGGAGGCCGACCTACGAGCAGTACTTC
CSASGTSGRPTYEQYF
>-|many|TRBJ1-5|TRBV20-1|16
TGCAGTGCTAGAGATGGGGTGGGGAGAAGGAATCAGCCCCAGCATTTT
CSARDGVGRRNQPQHF
>-|-|TRBJ1-1|TRBV7-2|15
TGTGCCAGCAGCCAACAGGTTTCTCGGGACACTGAAGCTTTCTTT
CASSQQVSRDTEAFF
>TRBD2|many|TRBJ2-7|TRBV20-1|16
TGCAGTGCTATAGCTACCGGGGATAGCGGGAGCTCCGAGCAGTACTTC
CSAIATGDSGSSEQYF